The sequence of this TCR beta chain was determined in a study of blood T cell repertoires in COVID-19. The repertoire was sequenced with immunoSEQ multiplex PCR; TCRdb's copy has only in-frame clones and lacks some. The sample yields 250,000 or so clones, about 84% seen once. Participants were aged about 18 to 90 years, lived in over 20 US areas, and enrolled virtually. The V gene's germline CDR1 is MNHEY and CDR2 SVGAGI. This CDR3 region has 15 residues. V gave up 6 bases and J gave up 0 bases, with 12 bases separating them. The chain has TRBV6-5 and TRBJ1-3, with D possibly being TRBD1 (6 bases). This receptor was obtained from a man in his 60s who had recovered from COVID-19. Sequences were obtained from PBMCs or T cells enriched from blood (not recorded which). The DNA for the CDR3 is TGTGCCAGCAGAACACAACAGGGCTCTGGAAACACCATATATTTT. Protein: CASRTQQGSGNTIYF.